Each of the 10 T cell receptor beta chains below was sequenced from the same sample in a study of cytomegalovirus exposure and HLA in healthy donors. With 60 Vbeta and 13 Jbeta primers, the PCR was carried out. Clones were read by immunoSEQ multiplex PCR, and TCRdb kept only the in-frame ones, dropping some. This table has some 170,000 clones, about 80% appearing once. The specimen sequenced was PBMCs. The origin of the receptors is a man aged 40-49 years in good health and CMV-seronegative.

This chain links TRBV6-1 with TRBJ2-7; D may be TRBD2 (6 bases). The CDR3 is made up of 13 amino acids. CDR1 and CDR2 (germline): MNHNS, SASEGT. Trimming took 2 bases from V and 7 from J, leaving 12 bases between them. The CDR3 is CASSERAGLEQYF. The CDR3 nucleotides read TGTGCCAGCAGTGAACGAGCGGGCCTAGAGCAGTACTTC.

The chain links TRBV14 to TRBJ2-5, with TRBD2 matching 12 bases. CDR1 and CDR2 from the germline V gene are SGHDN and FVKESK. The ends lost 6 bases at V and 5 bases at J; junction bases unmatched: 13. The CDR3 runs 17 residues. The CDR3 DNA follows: TGTGCCAGCAGTCCAAGAAATGGACTAGCGGGAAGGGAGACCCAGTACTTC. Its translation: CASSPRNGLAGRETQYF.

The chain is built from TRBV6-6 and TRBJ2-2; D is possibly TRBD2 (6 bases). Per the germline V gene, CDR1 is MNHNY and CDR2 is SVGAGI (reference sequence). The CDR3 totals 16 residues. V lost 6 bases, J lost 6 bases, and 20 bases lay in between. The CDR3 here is CASSKSRPGSPGELFF. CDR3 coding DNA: TGTGCCAGCAGCAAGAGCAGACCCGGGAGCCCCGGGGAGCTGTTTTTT.

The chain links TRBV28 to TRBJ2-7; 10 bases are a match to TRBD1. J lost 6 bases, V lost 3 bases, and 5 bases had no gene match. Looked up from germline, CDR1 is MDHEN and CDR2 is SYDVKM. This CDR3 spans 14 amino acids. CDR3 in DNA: TGTGCCAGCAGTTTGCCGGGACAGGGGACCGAGCAGTACTTC. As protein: CASSLPGQGTEQYF. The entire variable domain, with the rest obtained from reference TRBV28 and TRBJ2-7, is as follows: DVKVTQSSRYLVKRTGEKVFLECVQDMDHENMFWYRQDPGLGLRLIYFSYDVKMKEKGDIPEGYSVSREKKERFSLILESASTNQTSMYLCASSLPGQGTEQYFGPGTRLTVT.

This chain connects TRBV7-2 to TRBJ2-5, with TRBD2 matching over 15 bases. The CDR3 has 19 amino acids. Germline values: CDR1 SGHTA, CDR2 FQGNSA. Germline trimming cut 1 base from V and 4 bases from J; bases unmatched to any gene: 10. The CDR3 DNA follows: TGTGCCAGCAGCTTAGGGGGACTAGCGGGAGGACGTGTTAGAGAGACCCAGTACTTC. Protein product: CASSLGGLAGGRVRETQYF. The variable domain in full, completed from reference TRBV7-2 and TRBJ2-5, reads GAGVSQSPSNKVTEKGKDVELRCDPISGHTALYWYRQSLGQGLEFLIYFQGNSAPDKSGLPSDRFSAERTGGSVSTLTIQRTQQEDSAVYLCASSLGGLAGGRVRETQYFGPGTRLLVL.

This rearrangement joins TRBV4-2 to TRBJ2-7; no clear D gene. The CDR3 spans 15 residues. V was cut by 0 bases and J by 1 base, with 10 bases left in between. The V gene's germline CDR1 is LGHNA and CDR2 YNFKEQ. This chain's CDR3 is CASSQDVANSYEQYF. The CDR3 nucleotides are TGTGCCAGCAGCCAAGATGTCGCGAATTCCTACGAGCAGTACTTC.

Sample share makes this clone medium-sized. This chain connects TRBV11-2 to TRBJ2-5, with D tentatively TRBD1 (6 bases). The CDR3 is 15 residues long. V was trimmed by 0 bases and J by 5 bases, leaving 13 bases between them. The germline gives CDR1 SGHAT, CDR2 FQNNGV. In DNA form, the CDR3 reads TGTGCCAGCAGCTTAGATCTATCAGGGGTCGAGACCCAGTACTTC. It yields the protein CASSLDLSGVETQYF.

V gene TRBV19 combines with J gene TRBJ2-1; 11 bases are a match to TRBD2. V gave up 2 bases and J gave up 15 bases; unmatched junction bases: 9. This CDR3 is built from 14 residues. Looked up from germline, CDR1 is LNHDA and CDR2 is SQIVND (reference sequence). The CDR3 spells CASSILTTSGARFF. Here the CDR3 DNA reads TGTGCCAGTAGTATACTAACGACTAGCGGGGCCCGGTTCTTC.

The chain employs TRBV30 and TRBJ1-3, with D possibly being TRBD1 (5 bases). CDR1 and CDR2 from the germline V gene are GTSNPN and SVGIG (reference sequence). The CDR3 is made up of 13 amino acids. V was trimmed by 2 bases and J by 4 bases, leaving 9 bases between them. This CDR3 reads CAWSLGGGNTIYF. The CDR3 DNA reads TGTGCCTGGAGTTTGGGGGGAGGAAACACCATATATTTT.

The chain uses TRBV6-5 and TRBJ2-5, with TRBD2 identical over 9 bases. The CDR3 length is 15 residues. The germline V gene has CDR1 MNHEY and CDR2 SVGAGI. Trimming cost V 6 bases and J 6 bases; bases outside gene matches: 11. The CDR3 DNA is TGTGCCAGCAGCATAGCGGGAGCTTCCTCGCAGACCCAGTACTTC. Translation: CASSIAGASSQTQYF.